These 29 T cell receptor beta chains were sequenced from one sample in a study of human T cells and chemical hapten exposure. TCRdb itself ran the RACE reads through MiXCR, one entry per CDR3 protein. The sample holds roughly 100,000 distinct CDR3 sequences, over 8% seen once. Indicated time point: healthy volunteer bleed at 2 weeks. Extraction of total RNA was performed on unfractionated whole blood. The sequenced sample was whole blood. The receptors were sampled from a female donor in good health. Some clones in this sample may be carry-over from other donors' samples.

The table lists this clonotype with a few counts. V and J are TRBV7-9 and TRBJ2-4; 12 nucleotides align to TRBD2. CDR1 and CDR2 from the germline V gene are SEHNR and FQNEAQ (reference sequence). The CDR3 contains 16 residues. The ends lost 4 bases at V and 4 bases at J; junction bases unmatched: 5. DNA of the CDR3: TGTGCCAGCAGCTCACTAGCGGGAGGCACGAAAAACATTCAGTACTTC. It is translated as CASSSLAGGTKNIQYF. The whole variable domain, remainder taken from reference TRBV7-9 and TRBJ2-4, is DTGVSQNPRHKITKRGQNVTFRCDPISEHNRLYWYRQTLGQGPEFLTYFQNEAQLEKSRLLSDRFSAERPKGSFSTLEIQRTEQGDSAMYLCASSSLAGGTKNIQYFGAGTRLSVL.

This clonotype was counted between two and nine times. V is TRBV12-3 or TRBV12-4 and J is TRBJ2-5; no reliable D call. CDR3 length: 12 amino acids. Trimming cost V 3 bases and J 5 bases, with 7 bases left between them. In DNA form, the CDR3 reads TGTGCCAGCAGTTTCCGGCGTGAGACCCAGTACTTC. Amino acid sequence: CASSFRRETQYF.

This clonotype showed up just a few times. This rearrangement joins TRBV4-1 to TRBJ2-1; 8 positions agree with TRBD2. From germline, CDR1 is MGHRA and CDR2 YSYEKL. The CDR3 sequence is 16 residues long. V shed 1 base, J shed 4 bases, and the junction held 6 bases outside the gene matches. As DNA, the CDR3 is TGCGCCAGCAGCCAAGCGGGACTAGATTCGTACAATGAGCAGTTCTTC. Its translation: CASSQAGLDSYNEQFF.

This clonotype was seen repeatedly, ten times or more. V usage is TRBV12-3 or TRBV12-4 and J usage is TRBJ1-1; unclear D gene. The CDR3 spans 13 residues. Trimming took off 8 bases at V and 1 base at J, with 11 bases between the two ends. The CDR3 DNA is TGTGCCAGCTCCTGGGGTTCGAACACTGAAGCTTTCTTT. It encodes CASSWGSNTEAFF.

DNA for the CDR3: TGCAGTGCTCCCAGCGGGGCGAGCTCCTACGAGCAGTACTTC. Encoded protein: CSAPSGASSYEQYF. The chain couples TRBV20-1 to TRBJ2-7; 7 nucleotides line up with TRBD2. The CDR3 has 14 residues. V lost 5 bases to trimming and J lost 0 bases; unmatched junction nucleotides: 7. Germline V gene lookup returns CDR1 DFQATT and CDR2 SNEGSKA (reference sequence).

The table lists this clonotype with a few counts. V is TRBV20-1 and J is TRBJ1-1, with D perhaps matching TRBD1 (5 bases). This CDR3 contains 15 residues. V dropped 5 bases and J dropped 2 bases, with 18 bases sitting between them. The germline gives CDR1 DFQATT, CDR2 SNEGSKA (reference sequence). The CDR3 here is CSALAPIQGNTEAFF. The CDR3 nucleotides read TGCAGTGCTTTGGCCCCGATCCAGGGAAACACTGAAGCTTTCTTT.

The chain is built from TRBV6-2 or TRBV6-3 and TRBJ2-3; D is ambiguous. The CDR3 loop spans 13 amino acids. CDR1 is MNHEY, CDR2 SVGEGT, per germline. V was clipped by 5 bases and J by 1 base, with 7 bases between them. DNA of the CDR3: TGTGCCAGCAGTGCCCGTGGCACAGATACGCAGTATTTT. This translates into CASSARGTDTQYF.

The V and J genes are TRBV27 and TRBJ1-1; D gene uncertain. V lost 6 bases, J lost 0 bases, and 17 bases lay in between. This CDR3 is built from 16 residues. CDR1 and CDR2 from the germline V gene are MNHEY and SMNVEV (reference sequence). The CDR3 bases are TGTGCCAGCAGCCTTATGGCGCGGGCCATGAACACTGAAGCTTTCTTT. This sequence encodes CASSLMARAMNTEAFF.

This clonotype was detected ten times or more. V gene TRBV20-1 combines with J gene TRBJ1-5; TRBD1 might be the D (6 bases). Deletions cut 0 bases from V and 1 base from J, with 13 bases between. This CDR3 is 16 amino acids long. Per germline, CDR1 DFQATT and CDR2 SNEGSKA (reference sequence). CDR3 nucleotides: TGCAGTGCTAGAGATTTCCGGGGGGCGAGCAATCAGCCCCAGCATTTT. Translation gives CSARDFRGASNQPQHF.

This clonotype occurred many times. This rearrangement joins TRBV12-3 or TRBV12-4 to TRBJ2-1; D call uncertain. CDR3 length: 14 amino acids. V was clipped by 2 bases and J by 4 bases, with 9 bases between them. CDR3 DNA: TGTGCCAGCAGTTTATGGGCGGCTTACAATGAGCAGTTCTTC. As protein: CASSLWAAYNEQFF.

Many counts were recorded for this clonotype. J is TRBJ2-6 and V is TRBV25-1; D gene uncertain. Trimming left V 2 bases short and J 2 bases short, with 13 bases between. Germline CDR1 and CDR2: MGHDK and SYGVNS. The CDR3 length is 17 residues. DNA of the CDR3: TGTGCCAGCAGTGAAAAGGAATCATCGACTGGGGCCAACGTCCTGACTTTC. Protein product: CASSEKESSTGANVLTF.

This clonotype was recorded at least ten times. The CDR3 DNA reads as TGCAGTGTAGGGGAGTTGAGCACAGATACGCAGTATTTT. Protein: CSVGELSTDTQYF. This chain connects TRBV20-1 to TRBJ2-3, with D perhaps assigned TRBD1 or TRBD2 (5 bases each). V was trimmed by 7 bases and J by 0 bases, leaving 11 bases between them. This CDR3 has 13 amino acids. Germline V gene data show CDR1 as DFQATT and CDR2 as SNEGSKA (reference sequence).

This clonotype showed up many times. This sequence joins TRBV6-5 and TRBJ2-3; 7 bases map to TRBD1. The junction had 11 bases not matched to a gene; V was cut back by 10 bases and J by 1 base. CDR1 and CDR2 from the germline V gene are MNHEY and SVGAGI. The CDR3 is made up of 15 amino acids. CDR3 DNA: TGTGCCATCCGAAGAACAGGGACAGGCACAGATACGCAGTATTTT. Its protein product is CAIRRTGTGTDTQYF.

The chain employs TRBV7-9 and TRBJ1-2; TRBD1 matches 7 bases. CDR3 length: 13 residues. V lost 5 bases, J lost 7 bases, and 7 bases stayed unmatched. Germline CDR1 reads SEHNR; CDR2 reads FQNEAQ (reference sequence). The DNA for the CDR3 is TGTGCCAGCAGCACGACAGGGTTAAGTGGCTACACCTTC. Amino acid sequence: CASSTTGLSGYTF.

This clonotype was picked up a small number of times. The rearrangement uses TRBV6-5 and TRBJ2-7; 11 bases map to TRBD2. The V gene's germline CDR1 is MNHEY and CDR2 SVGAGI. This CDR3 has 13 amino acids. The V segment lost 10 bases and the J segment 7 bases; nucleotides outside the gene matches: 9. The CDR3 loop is CATYTSGSDEQYF. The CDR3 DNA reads TGTGCCACCTATACTAGCGGGAGTGATGAGCAGTACTTC.

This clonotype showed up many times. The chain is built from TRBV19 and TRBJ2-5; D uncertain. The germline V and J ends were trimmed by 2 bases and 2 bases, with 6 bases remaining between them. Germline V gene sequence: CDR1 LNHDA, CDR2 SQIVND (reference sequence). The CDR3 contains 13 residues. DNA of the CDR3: TGTGCCAGTAGTATACCCGAGCAAGAGACCCAGTACTTC. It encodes CASSIPEQETQYF.

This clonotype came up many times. The CDR3 region has the DNA TGTGCCAGCACTCCAAGCGGGAGTAATTCCCACGAGCAGTACTTC. Its translation: CASTPSGSNSHEQYF. This rearrangement joins TRBV27 to TRBJ2-7, with 8 bases matching TRBD2. Trimming cost V 7 bases and J 5 bases; bases outside gene matches: 13. Germline assignment: CDR1 MNHEY and CDR2 SMNVEV (reference sequence). The length of the CDR3 is 15 residues.

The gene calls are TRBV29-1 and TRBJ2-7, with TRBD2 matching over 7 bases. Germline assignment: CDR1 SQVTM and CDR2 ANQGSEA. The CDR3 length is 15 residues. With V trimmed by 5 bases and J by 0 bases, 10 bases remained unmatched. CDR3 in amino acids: CSVKGGRGSSYEQYF. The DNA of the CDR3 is TGCAGCGTTAAGGGAGGGCGGGGGAGCTCCTACGAGCAGTACTTC.

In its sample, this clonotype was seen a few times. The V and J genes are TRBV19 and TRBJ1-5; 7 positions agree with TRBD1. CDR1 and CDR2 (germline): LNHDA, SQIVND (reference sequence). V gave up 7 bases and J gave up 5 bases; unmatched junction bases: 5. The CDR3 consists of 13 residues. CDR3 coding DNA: TGTGCCAGTATGACAGGGATCGATCAGCCCCAGCATTTT. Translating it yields CASMTGIDQPQHF.

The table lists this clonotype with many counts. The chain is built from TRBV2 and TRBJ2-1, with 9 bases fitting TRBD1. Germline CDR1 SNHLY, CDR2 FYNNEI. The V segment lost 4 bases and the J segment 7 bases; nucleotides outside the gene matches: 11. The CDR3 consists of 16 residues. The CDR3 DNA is TGTGCCAGCAGTGCACCGACAGGGGGGTTTACGAATGAGCAGTTCTTC. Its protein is CASSAPTGGFTNEQFF.

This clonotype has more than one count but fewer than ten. The CDR3 DNA sequence: TGCGCCAGCAGCCAGGGACAGGGGTCCTACGAGCAGTACTTC. Translating gives CASSQGQGSYEQYF. The chain couples TRBV4-1 to TRBJ2-7; TRBD1 aligns across 10 bases. Germline lookup yields CDR1 MGHRA and CDR2 YSYEKL. The V segment lost 3 bases and the J segment 1 base; nucleotides outside the gene matches: 0. This CDR3 contains 14 residues.

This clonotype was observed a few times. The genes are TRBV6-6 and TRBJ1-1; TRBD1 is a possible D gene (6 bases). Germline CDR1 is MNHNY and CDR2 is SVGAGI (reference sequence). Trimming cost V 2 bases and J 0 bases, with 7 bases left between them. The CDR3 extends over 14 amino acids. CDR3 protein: CASSYGQLNTEAFF. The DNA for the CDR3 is TGTGCCAGCAGTTACGGACAGCTGAACACTGAAGCTTTCTTT.

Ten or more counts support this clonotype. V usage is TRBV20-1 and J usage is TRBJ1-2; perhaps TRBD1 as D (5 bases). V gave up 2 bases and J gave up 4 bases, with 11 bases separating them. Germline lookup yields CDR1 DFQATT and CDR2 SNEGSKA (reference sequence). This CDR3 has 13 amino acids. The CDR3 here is CSARNGGSYGYTF. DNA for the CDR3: TGCAGTGCTAGAAACGGGGGAAGCTATGGCTACACCTTC.

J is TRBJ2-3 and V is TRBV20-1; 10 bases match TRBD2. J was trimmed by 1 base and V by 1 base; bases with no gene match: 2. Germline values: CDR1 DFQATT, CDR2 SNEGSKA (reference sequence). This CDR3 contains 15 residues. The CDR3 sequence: CSARVGTSGTDTQYF. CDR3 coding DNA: TGCAGTGCTAGAGTCGGGACTAGCGGCACAGATACGCAGTATTTT.

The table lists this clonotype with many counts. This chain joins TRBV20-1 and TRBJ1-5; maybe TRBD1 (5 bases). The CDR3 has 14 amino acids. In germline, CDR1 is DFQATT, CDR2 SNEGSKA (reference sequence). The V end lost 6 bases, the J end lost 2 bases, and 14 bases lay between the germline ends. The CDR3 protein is CSAPLQGGNQPQHF. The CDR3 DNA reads TGCAGTGCCCCCCTTCAGGGAGGCAATCAGCCCCAGCATTTT.

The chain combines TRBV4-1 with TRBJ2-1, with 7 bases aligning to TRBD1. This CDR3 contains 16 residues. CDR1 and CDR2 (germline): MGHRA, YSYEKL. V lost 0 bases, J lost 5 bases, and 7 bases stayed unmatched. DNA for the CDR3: TGCGCCAGCAGCCAAGAGATCCGGACAGGTAACAATGAGCAGTTCTTC. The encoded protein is CASSQEIRTGNNEQFF.

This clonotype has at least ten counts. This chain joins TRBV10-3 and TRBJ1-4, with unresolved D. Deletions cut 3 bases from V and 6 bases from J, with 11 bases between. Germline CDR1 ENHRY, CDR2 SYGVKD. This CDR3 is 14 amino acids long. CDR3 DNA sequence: TGTGCCATCAGTGATAACAGCAACCATGAAAAACTGTTTTTT. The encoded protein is CAISDNSNHEKLFF.

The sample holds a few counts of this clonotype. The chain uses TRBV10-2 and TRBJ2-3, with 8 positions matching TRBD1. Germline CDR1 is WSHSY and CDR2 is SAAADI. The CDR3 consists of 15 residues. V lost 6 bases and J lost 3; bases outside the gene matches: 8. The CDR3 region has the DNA TGCGCCAGCAGCGAACAGACAGGGGTAACAGATACGCAGTATTTT. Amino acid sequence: CASSEQTGVTDTQYF.

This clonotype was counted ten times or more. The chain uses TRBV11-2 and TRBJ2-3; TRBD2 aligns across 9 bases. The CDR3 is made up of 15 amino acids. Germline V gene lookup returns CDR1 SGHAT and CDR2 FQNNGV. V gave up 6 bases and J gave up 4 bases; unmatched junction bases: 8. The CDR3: CASRLLAGSADTQYF. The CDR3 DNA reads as TGTGCCAGCAGGCTTCTAGCGGGGAGCGCAGATACGCAGTATTTT.